This note documents a single T cell receptor (beta chain) sequence. No antigen is known for it. This entry belongs to a study of siplizumab effects on memory and regulatory T cells. Study findings and constraints: Relative to controls at more than 25%, mappable alloreactive CD4+ clones exhibited a mean Treg-derived proportion of under 75% with siplizumab. Roughly 75-96% of dividing CD4+ or CD8+ clones were without an attributable naive or memory phenotype.

The CDR3 is 11 residues long. Germline assignment: CDR1 DFQATT and CDR2 SNEGSKA (reference sequence). Trimming removed 3 bases from V and 7 bases from J, with 10 bases in between. The assay was immunoSEQ multiplex PCR, and TCRdb's table has in-frame clones only and misses some. The data contain some 100,000 clones, approximately 90% of them singletons. The chain carries TRBV20-1 and TRBJ2-7, with D possibly called TRBD1 or TRBD2 (7 bases each). The sequence was collected from a human donor in good health. Sequenced material: Tregs sorted from blood. The CDR3 is CSARQGGEQYF. CDR3 nucleotide sequence: TGCAGTGCTAGGCAGGGGGGGGAGCAGTACTTC.